This TCR beta chain was documented in a study of CD4 T cells in relation to SARS-CoV-2 and coronaviruses. The table lists this clone with a count of one. The antigen remains unidentified. Unexposed donor CD4+ T cells date from 2011-2018, before the COVID-19 pandemic. CD4+ T cells were isolated from the cells after 10 days of culture. Looked up from germline, CDR1 is MNHEY and CDR2 is SMNVEV (reference sequence). With 3 bases removed from V and 1 base from J, the gap between germline ends came to 6 bases. The CDR3 runs to 13 residues. This table comes from immunoSEQ multiplex PCR, and its TCRdb copy is limited to in-frame clones, with some not included. Here the sample spans tens of thousands of clones, 76% being singletons.

The sample taken for sequencing was CD4+ T cells from PBMCs, cultured in vitro. The chain joins TRBV27 to TRBJ1-1; D is undetermined. This receptor was taken from a human donor in good health. The CDR3 nucleotides are TGTGCCAGCAGTTTCGAGGGGAACACTGAAGCTTTCTTT. Translated, it gives CASSFEGNTEAFF.